A single sample gave rise to the 8 T cell receptor beta chains below, sequenced in a study of blood T cell repertoires in COVID-19. Produced via immunoSEQ multiplex PCR; TCRdb's table is partial and in-frame only. This table holds 55,000 to 60,000 clones, about three quarters found once. Sequencing was performed on peripheral blood. These receptors came from a man aged 45-65 years with active or convalescent COVID-19.

CDR3 coding DNA: TGTGCCAGCAGCCTATTAGACAGGGAGAGTCGTACCACCTTC. Translating it yields CASSLLDRESRTTF. The J gene is TRBJ1-2, the V gene TRBV3-1 (or the pseudogene TRBV3-2), with TRBD1 matching over 7 bases. V lost 4 bases and J lost 13; bases outside the gene matches: 15. The CDR3 sequence is 14 residues long. The germline CDR1 and CDR2 sequences are LGHDT and YNNKEL (reference sequence).

This sequence joins TRBV11-3 and TRBJ2-5; 9 bases align to TRBD2. Trimming cost V 1 base and J 4 bases; bases outside gene matches: 4. CDR3 length: 15 amino acids. Germline CDR1 reads SGHNT; CDR2 reads YENEEA. In DNA, the CDR3 is TGTGCCAGCAGCTTAGGATTAGCGGGAGTAGAGACCCAGTACTTC. Residues: CASSLGLAGVETQYF.

The chain links TRBV7-6 to TRBJ1-2; D might be TRBD1 (5 bases). The V end lost 5 bases, the J end lost 7 bases, and 11 bases lay between the germline ends. The germline CDR1 and CDR2 sequences are SGHVS and FNYEAQ. The CDR3 totals 12 residues. The CDR3 reads CASSNGGTGYTF. The CDR3, as DNA: TGTGCCAGCAGCAATGGAGGGACTGGCTACACCTTC. Filled out from reference TRBV7-6 and TRBJ1-2, the complete variable domain reads GAGVSQSPRYKVTKRGQDVALRCDPISGHVSLYWYRQALGQGPEFLTYFNYEAQQDKSGLPNDRFSAERPEGSISTLTIQRTEQRDSAMYRCASSNGGTGYTFGSGTRLTVV.

This chain links TRBV10-3 with TRBJ1-2; D not resolved. The CDR3 is 13 residues long. V dropped 6 bases and J dropped 0 bases, with 8 bases sitting between them. Per the germline V gene, CDR1 is ENHRY and CDR2 is SYGVKD. This CDR3 is CAISNSANYGYTF. In DNA form, the CDR3 reads TGTGCCATCAGCAACAGTGCTAACTATGGCTACACCTTC.

This chain connects TRBV9 to TRBJ1-2; D possibly corresponds to TRBD1 (6 bases). The V end lost 3 bases, the J end lost 5 bases, and 20 bases lay between the germline ends. The V gene's germline CDR1 is SGDLS and CDR2 YYNGEE. This CDR3 region has 16 residues. The CDR3 sequence is CASSAGDRPFLYGYTF. For the CDR3, the DNA is TGTGCCAGCAGCGCCGGAGACAGGCCTTTCCTTTATGGCTACACCTTC.

The chain uses TRBV9 and TRBJ1-2; D is ambiguous. The CDR3 spans 14 residues. Germline assignment: CDR1 SGDLS and CDR2 YYNGEE. Trimming cost V 3 bases and J 4 bases, with 13 bases left between them. The CDR3 reads CASSGGAKSYGYTF. In DNA form, the CDR3 reads TGTGCCAGCAGCGGCGGTGCCAAAAGCTATGGCTACACCTTC.

The chain joins TRBV2 to TRBJ2-1; maybe TRBD1 (5 bases). V was pared by 5 bases and J by 10 bases, with 12 bases between. Germline V gene data show CDR1 as SNHLY and CDR2 as FYNNEI. This CDR3 has 12 amino acids. The CDR3 sequence is CASSKDQGEQFF. The CDR3 DNA is TGTGCCAGCAGTAAGGACCAGGGCGAGCAGTTCTTC.

In nucleotides, the CDR3 is TGTGCCAGCAGTTTACGGGGAACCACTATGGGCTACACCTTC. Translation: CASSLRGTTMGYTF. This chain joins TRBV27 and TRBJ1-2; D is unclear. Germline CDR1 is MNHEY and CDR2 is SMNVEV (reference sequence). The V and J ends lost 2 bases and 8 bases respectively, with 15 bases between them. The CDR3 is 14 residues long.